This record concerns one T cell receptor (beta chain) sequence. This clone has only one observation. Its recognized antigen is unknown. Base quality data are lacking; no much larger clone is found one base away. This entry belongs to a study of blood T cell repertoires in COVID-19 (TCRdb year 2020). About the study as a whole: Collaborator samples came from the United States, Italy and Spain and covered acute and convalescent phases of COVID-19. The repertoires were released in a freely available public database meant as a resource for research on the immune response to SARS-CoV-2. The sample metadata nearly always contained a de-identified subject ID, COVID-19 status, age in years and sex. The prospective study material was composed of cDNA or gDNA derived from T cells, B-cell-depleted T cells, or PBMCs. Samples were obtained from the ongoing ImmuneRACE study (first 160 participants) and from 950 to 1,500 subjects provided by 6 global collaborators. The dataset comprised deeply sampled blood TCRbeta repertoires from subjects exposed to, actively infected with, or recovered from COVID-19. HLA class I and class II types, where available, came from metadata supplied by the sample provider rather than from assay-based typing. Summary of the overall study and its limitations: The quantity of clinical and demographic metadata differed by source and by participant and was supplied without curation.

Each collaborating institution followed its own protocols to collect whole blood in K2EDTA tubes. For TCRbeta analysis, collaborator samples were shipped as frozen whole blood, as isolated PBMCs, or as DNA extracted from either sample type. TCRbeta CDR3 regions were amplified from genomic DNA using the immunoSEQ Assay, a bias-controlled multiplex PCR. The authors processed their data as follows. The number of nucleated cells in each sample was estimated from the amplification of reference gene primers within the assay. Sequence reads were collapsed and filtered to measure the absolute abundance of every unique TCRbeta CDR3 rearrangement. For each sample, productive Simpson clonality was calculated as the square root of Simpson's diversity index over productive rearrangements. The table was pulled from immuneACCESS by TCRdb, which kept in-frame rearrangements only. Such tables lose some clones; where checked, under half of the loss comes from unresolved V genes, and the rest has no known cause. Clone size and V and J calls were adopted from that table, with D and trimming inferred from the DNA. The sample table lists tens of thousands of clones, 87% of them with a count of one. 6% to 7% of the sample goes to the ten largest clones.

CDR1 MDHEN and CDR2 SYDVKM are derived from the germline V gene. Trimming takes 7 bases from V and 8 bases from J, and the germline ends sit 18 bases apart. Reading from cysteine to phenylalanine, the CDR3 counts 15 amino acids. Of the read, only the CDR3 DNA is kept; its 45 bases are in frame from base 1. The sequence derives from a woman in her 50s with acute or convalescent COVID-19. Input material: peripheral blood. The sequence joins TRBV28 to TRBJ1-6, and possibly TRBD1, on 5 matching bases. The CDR3 corresponds to CASNGPGLYHSPLHF. The nucleotide sequence is given as TGTGCCAGCAACGGACCGGGACTGTACCATTCACCCCTCCACTTT. The reference TRBV28 and TRBJ1-6 proteins fill in what lies around the CDR3, so the full variable domain reads DVKVTQSSRYLVKRTGEKVFLECVQDMDHENMFWYRQDPGLGLRLIYFSYDVKMKEKGDIPEGYSVSREKKERFSLILESASTNQTSMYLCASNGPGLYHSPLHFGNGTRLTVT.